The 22 T cell receptor beta chains presented below share a single source sample, sequenced in a study of identical twins. TCRdb reprocessed the 5' RACE reads with MiXCR, giving one entry per CDR3 protein. Among 1.5 million or so distinct CDR3 sequences listed, around a third were seen once. What was sequenced was cord blood. These receptors all come from a newborn girl in good health.

This clonotype was detected only a few times. The chain couples TRBV9 to TRBJ2-3; 8 nucleotides line up with TRBD2. The CDR3 is 16 amino acids. J lost 2 bases, V lost 0 bases, and 5 bases had no gene match. Germline loops: CDR1 SGDLS, CDR2 YYNGEE. CDR3 DNA: TGTGCCAGCAGCGTAGGGCGGGGGGACGCCACAGATACGCAGTATTTT. Protein: CASSVGRGDATDTQYF. The whole variable domain, filled in from reference TRBV9 and TRBJ2-3, reads DSGVTQTPKHLITATGQRVTLRCSPRSGDLSVYWYQQSLDQGLQFLIQYYNGEERAKGNILERFSAQQFPDLHSELNLSSLELGDSALYFCASSVGRGDATDTQYFGPGTRLTVL.

In this sample, this clonotype turned up a few times. The chain uses TRBV20-1 and TRBJ2-3; TRBD2 might be the D (7 bases). CDR1 is DFQATT, CDR2 SNEGSKA, per germline (reference sequence). Deletions cut 0 bases from V and 5 bases from J, with 15 bases between. There are 15 residues in the CDR3. The CDR3, as DNA: TGCAGTGCTAGAGAGAACCGGCGGGGGCTAGATACGCAGTATTTT. This translates into CSARENRRGLDTQYF.

This clonotype was seen repeatedly, ten times or more. This chain uses TRBV6-5 with TRBJ1-5; D is uncertain. Trimming removed 5 bases from V and 3 bases from J, with 11 bases in between. The CDR3 has 14 amino acids. Per the germline V gene, CDR1 is MNHEY and CDR2 is SVGAGI. In DNA, the CDR3 is TGTGCCAGCAGTCGAGGACGGAACAATCAGCCCCAGCATTTT. Translation gives CASSRGRNNQPQHF.

This clonotype has more than one count but fewer than ten. V is TRBV28 and J is TRBJ1-2; 7 nucleotides match TRBD1. CDR1 is MDHEN, CDR2 SYDVKM, per germline. There are 21 residues in the CDR3. V lost 5 bases to trimming and J lost 1 base; unmatched junction nucleotides: 25. The CDR3 here is CASSTLGTHGGVTGLNYGYTF. The CDR3, as DNA: TGTGCCAGCAGTACGCTGGGGACCCACGGGGGGGTGACAGGGCTTAACTATGGCTACACCTTC.

This clonotype was seen a handful of times. The CDR3 loop reads CASSLVSLRYNEQFF. The CDR3 region has the DNA TGTGCCAGCAGCTTGGTCTCTCTGAGGTACAATGAGCAGTTCTTC. The rearrangement uses TRBV5-6 and TRBJ2-1; no firm D call. CDR3 size: 15 residues. V lost 0 bases and J lost 4, with 11 bases in between. Per germline, CDR1 SGHDT and CDR2 YYEEEE.

V gene TRBV7-2 combines with J gene TRBJ2-2, with TRBD2 matching 7 bases. Germline CDR1 SGHTA, CDR2 FQGNSA. The CDR3 has 17 residues. The V segment lost 7 bases and the J segment 3 bases; nucleotides outside the gene matches: 14. The CDR3 loop is CASTSYTGLVYTGELFF. The DNA of the CDR3 is TGTGCCAGCACCTCGTATACAGGACTAGTCTACACCGGGGAGCTGTTTTTT.

This clonotype occurred once. In DNA form, the CDR3 reads TGTGCCAGCAGTTACTGGCTCGGGGGCACAGATACGCAGTATTTT. It specifies CASSYWLGGTDTQYF. The chain recombines TRBV12-3 or TRBV12-4 with TRBJ2-3; D possibly corresponds to TRBD2 (5 bases). V lost 4 bases and J lost 1, with 12 bases in between. CDR3 length equals 15 residues.

Only a few counts were recorded for this clonotype. This chain uses TRBV6-5 with TRBJ1-2, with TRBD1 as a possible D gene (5 bases). The CDR3 loop spans 12 amino acids. The germline V gene has CDR1 MNHEY and CDR2 SVGAGI. V lost 2 bases, J lost 10 bases, and 11 bases lay in between. DNA for the CDR3: TGTGCCAGCAGTTACCCTGGGGGGGACTACACCTTC. Amino acid sequence: CASSYPGGDYTF.

The genes are TRBV20-1 and TRBJ1-1; D unresolved. This CDR3 is built from 12 residues. V was shortened by 3 bases and J by 3 bases, with 8 bases between the two germline ends. Germline V gene lookup returns CDR1 DFQATT and CDR2 SNEGSKA (reference sequence). The CDR3 protein is CSASDGHTEAFF. The CDR3 DNA is TGCAGTGCTAGTGACGGACACACTGAAGCTTTCTTT.

This clonotype was observed at least ten times. CDR3 in DNA: TGCAGTGCCCCTGACCCAACTAGACGCAATGAGCAGTTCTTC. It codes for CSAPDPTRRNEQFF. The chain uses TRBV20-1 and TRBJ2-1; tentative D call: TRBD2 (5 bases). The CDR3 consists of 14 residues. Trimming pared 6 bases from V and 6 bases from J, leaving 18 bases between. Germline CDR1 and CDR2: DFQATT and SNEGSKA (reference sequence).

This clonotype was counted only a few times. The DNA for the CDR3 is TGTGCCAGCAGCTTATTCACCACGGGCAATCAGCCCCAGCATTTT. It yields the protein CASSLFTTGNQPQHF. The chain employs TRBV7-8 and TRBJ1-5; no clear D. Per the germline V gene, CDR1 is SGHVS and CDR2 is FQNEAQ. This CDR3 region has 15 residues. V gave up 2 bases and J gave up 2 bases, with 10 bases separating them. Using reference TRBV7-8 and TRBJ1-5 for the parts outside the CDR3, the full variable domain is GAGVSQSPRYKVAKRGQDVALRCDPISGHVSLFWYQQALGQGPEFLTYFQNEAQLDKSGLPSDRFFAERPEGSVSTLKIQRTQQEDSAVYLCASSLFTTGNQPQHFGDGTRLSIL.

The chain carries TRBV4-1 and TRBJ2-5, with TRBD2 matching over 7 bases. The CDR3 contains 18 residues. Germline V gene data show CDR1 as MGHRA and CDR2 as YSYEKL. J was trimmed by 11 bases and V by 1 base; bases with no gene match: 22. The CDR3 reads CASSQGKIGLVAHNEQYF. CDR3 nucleotides: TGCGCCAGCAGCCAAGGAAAAATTGGACTAGTTGCGCACAATGAGCAGTACTTC.

Details on this clonotype: The junction and the germline gene differ at one end; a read error may be behind it. This sequence joins TRBV11-2 and TRBJ2-4; 7 bases align to TRBD1. TRBJ2-7 explains the end of the DNA better; the J call may be wrong. The length of the CDR3 is 14 residues. The V gene's germline CDR1 is SGHAT and CDR2 FQNNGV. The CDR3 bases are TGTGTCAGCAGCTTCGGGACAGACTCCTACGAGCAGTACTTC. This sequence encodes CVSSFGTDSYEQYF.

This rearrangement joins TRBV4-2 to TRBJ2-5; D gene uncertain. Germline V gene data show CDR1 as LGHNA and CDR2 as YNFKEQ. V lost 0 bases, J lost 5 bases, and 10 bases lay in between. The CDR3 runs 14 residues. CDR3 sequence (DNA): TGTGCCAGCAGCCAAGAATTGGGTGGGGAGACCCAGTACTTC. Translated, it gives CASSQELGGETQYF.

In this sample, this clonotype turned up a few times. The V gene is TRBV28, the J gene TRBJ2-2, with 14 nucleotides matching TRBD2. This CDR3 contains 19 residues. CDR1 and CDR2 from the germline V gene are MDHEN and SYDVKM. J was trimmed by 5 bases and V by 6 bases; bases with no gene match: 14. The CDR3 DNA reads TGTGCCAGCAGGCGTAGACCGGGACTAGCGGGAGAGACTACCGGGGAGCTGTTTTTT. Its protein is CASRRRPGLAGETTGELFF.

This clonotype was detected a few times. V and J are TRBV20-1 and TRBJ2-7; possible D gene TRBD1, 6 bases. The ends were cut back, 8 bases at V and 3 bases at J, with 14 bases in the middle. The CDR3 covers 12 residues. Per the germline V gene, CDR1 is DFQATT and CDR2 is SNEGSKA (reference sequence). The CDR3 DNA is TGCAGTACCTACAGGGTACACTACGAGCAGTACTTC. It translates to CSTYRVHYEQYF.

This clonotype showed up just a few times. V usage is TRBV28 and J usage is TRBJ1-2, with 10 bases that match TRBD1. The germline gives CDR1 MDHEN, CDR2 SYDVKM. The V gene end was trimmed by 2 bases and the J gene end by 3 bases; junction bases not matched to a gene: 9. There are 17 residues in the CDR3. CDR3: CASSLVGDRGRDYGYTF. CDR3 in DNA: TGTGCCAGCAGTTTAGTCGGCGACAGGGGGCGAGACTATGGCTACACCTTC.

This clonotype came up a few times. The rearrangement links TRBV14 to TRBJ2-7, with 11 bases that match TRBD1. The V segment lost 4 bases and the J segment 3 bases; nucleotides outside the gene matches: 5. From germline, CDR1 is SGHDN and CDR2 FVKESK. This CDR3 region has 15 residues. CDR3 in DNA: TGTGCCAGCAGCCGAGGGACAGGGGGAAACTACGAGCAGTACTTC. Protein: CASSRGTGGNYEQYF.

CDR3: CASSPAFSSSSYNEQFF. CDR3 nucleotide sequence: TGTGCCAGCAGCCCTGCGTTTAGCTCGAGCTCCTACAATGAGCAGTTCTTC. The chain links TRBV11-2 to TRBJ2-1, with D unresolved. In germline, CDR1 is SGHAT, CDR2 FQNNGV. The CDR3 has 17 residues. V was shortened by 5 bases and J by 0 bases, with 17 bases between the two germline ends.

The chain carries TRBV27 and TRBJ2-1, with 10 nucleotides matching TRBD2. The CDR3 has 15 residues. Germline V gene lookup returns CDR1 MNHEY and CDR2 SMNVEV (reference sequence). V lost 5 bases, J lost 10 bases, and 11 bases stayed unmatched. Here the CDR3 reads CASSPGTSAGGEQFF. CDR3 nucleotides: TGTGCCAGCAGTCCAGGGACTAGCGCTGGGGGGGAGCAGTTCTTC.

Turning to this clonotype: One end of the junction varies from germline; a read error may be responsible. The genes are TRBV24-1 and TRBJ1-2; D uncertain. The CDR3 runs 11 residues. Looked up from germline, CDR1 is KGHDR and CDR2 is SFDVKD. In DNA, the CDR3 is TGTGCCACCGGTGACCGGTATGGCTACACCTTC. As protein: CATGDRYGYTF.

The chain recombines TRBV6-5 with TRBJ2-1; D assignment may be TRBD1 or TRBD2 (5 bases each). The J call may be mistaken, given a closer DNA end match to TRBJ2-7. The CDR3 is 15 amino acids. Germline V CDR1 and CDR2: MNHEY, SVGAGI. The CDR3 bases are TGTGCCAGCAGTGGGGACGGAGTCGCTTACAATGAGCAGTACTTC. Translating gives CASSGDGVAYNEQYF.